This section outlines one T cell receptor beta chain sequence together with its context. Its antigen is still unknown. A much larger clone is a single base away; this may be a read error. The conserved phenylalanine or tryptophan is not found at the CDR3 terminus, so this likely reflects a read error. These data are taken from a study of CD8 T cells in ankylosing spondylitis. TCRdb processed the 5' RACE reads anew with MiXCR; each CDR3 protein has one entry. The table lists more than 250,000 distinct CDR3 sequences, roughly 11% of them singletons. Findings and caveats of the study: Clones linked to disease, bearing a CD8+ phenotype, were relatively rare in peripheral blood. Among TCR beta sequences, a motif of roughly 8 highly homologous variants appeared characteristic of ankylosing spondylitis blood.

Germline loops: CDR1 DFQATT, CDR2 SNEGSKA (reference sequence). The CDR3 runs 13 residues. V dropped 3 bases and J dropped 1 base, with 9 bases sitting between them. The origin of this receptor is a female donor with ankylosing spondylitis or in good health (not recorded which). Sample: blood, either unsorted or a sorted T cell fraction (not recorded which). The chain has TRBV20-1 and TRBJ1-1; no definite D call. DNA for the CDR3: TGCAGTGCTAGTTTAGGATCGAACACTGAAGCTTTCATT. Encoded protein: CSASLGSNTEAFI.